The T cell receptor (beta chain) described here comes from a study of CD8 T cells in Susac syndrome (dated by TCRdb to the late 2010s). The study in broad terms: Repertoire sequencing was used to test whether CD8+ T cell activation and differentiation in Susac syndrome was antigen driven.

Findings and caveats that apply to the study as a whole: The number of individuals in the TCR sequencing and HLA analysis was acknowledged as relatively small.

The CDR3 runs 15 residues from the cysteine to the phenylalanine. Only the CDR3 region is kept as DNA, spanning 45 bases read in frame from base 1. V is clipped by 5 bases and J by 4 bases, and the sequence between their germline boundaries is 17 bases long. The CDR1 and CDR2 encoded by the germline V gene (reference sequence) are MNHNY and SVGAGI. RNA was extracted using the RNeasy kit, and about 0.45 to 1 ug of the RNA was reverse transcribed with random hexamers. The immunoSEQ multiplex PCR assay, covering 54 Vbeta and 13 Jbeta segments, was used to amplify TCR beta CDR3 regions. PCR amplification bias was corrected by using a synthetic template baseline for primer optimization and computational correction. In the source study's methods: Reads were annotated to V, D and J genes according to IMGT and were analyzed with immunoSEQ Analyzer, with only productive sequences retained. Clonality was computed as one minus Shannon entropy normalized by log2 of the number of productive unique sequences. For each patient and control, public and private clones were evaluated within the 100 most prevalent clones. Clones were defined as Susac-specific if absent from the healthy and MS cohorts, from over a thousand published viral clones and from other ImmuneACCESS disease sequences. TCRdb ran its own pipeline on the public reads, namely fastp trimming at Q25 and MiXCR clone calling, and kept in-frame beta chains. Records with the same CDR3 protein are collapsed into one entry carrying the most frequent genes and DNA. TCRdb, not the original authors, processed these V and J calls. The sample table lists 150,000 to 200,000 distinct CDR3 sequences, 93% of them with a count of one. The ten top clones hold more than 0.11% of the sample.

High-throughput TCR beta sequencing profiled peripheral blood CD8+ and CD4+ T cells from healthy donors, Susac syndrome patients and multiple sclerosis patients. Healthy donors were included as age- and sex-matched controls. Bulk CD8+ and CD4+ T cells were purified magnetically by negative isolation, whereas CD8+ TEMRA cells were enriched by FACS. Blood was collected in EDTA tubes and processed within 24 hours, with PBMCs isolated through density gradient centrifugation. PBMCs intended for TCR sequencing were frozen in liquid nitrogen and were later thawed in a 37 degrees C water bath. The sorted or isolated CD4+, CD8+ and CD8+ TEMRA cells had a purity of 90% or higher. Comments on this clonotype: Its antigen is unknown. No per-base quality is available; no much larger clone lies one base away.

The sequencing input was CD4+ T cells from PBMCs. Here the chain combines TRBV6-6 and TRBJ2-5; TRBD2 is a weak D gene call, 7 bases matching. This TCR came from a human donor in good health. The nucleotide sequence is TGTGCCAGCAGTCCGCCAAGGGGGGGAGGAGAGACCCAGTACTTC. Its translation reads: CASSPPRGGGETQYF.